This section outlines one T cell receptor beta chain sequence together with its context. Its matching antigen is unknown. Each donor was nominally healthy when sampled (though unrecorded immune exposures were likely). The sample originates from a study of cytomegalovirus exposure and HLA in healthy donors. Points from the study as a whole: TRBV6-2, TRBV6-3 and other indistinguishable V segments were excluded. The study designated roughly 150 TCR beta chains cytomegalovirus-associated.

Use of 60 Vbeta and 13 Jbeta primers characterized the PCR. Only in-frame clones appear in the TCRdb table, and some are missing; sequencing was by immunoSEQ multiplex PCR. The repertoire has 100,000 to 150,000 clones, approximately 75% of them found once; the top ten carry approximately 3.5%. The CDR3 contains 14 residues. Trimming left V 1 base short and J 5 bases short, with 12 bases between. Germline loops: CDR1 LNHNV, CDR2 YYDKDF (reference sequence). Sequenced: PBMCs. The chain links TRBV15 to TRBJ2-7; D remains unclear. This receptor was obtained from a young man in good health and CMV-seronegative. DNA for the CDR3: TGTGCCACCAGCAGAGCGAACCGCGCCCACGAGCAGTACTTC. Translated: CATSRANRAHEQYF.